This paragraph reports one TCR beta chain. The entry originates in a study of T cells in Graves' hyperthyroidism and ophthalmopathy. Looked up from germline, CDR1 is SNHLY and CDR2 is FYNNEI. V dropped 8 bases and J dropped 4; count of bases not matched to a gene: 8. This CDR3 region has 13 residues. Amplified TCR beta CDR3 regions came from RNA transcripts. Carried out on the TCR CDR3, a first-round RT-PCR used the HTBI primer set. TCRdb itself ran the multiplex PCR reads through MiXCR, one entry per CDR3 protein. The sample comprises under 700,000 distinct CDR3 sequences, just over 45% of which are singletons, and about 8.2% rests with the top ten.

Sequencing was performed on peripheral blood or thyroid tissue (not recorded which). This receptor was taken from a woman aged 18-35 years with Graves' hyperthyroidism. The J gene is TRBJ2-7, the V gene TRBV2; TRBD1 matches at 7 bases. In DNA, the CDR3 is TGTGCCAGCTCACCACCACAGGGGTACGAGCAGTACTTC. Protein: CASSPPQGYEQYF.